A selection of T cell receptor beta chains follows, all from one sample in a study of blood T cell repertoires in COVID-19. This table comes from immunoSEQ multiplex PCR, and its TCRdb copy is limited to in-frame clones, with some not included. The sample has about 480,000 clones; about nine tenths are singletons. The sequencing sample was made of PBMCs or T cells enriched from blood (not recorded which). These TCRs come from a woman aged 60-75 years who had recovered from COVID-19. The CDR3 runs from the conserved cysteine through the conserved F or W. Not all rows give a size; the values are once, few, many and, for expanded clones, a class.

j_gene	v_gene	abundance	CDR3aa
TRBJ1-1	TRBV6-1	-	CASSAETGLGSSTRREAFF
TRBJ1-1	TRBV5-4	-	CASTSGGGLVNTEAFF
TRBJ2-1	TRBV2	-	CASRHPGQGIFEQFF
TRBJ2-1	TRBV7-8	-	CASSRREANEQFF
TRBJ1-4	TRBV7-4	-	CASSFLPDREFLTNEKLFF
TRBJ2-3	TRBV11-3	-	CASSSMDRGPPDTQYF
TRBJ1-4	TRBV2	-	CASMLETNEKLFF
TRBJ1-4	TRBV28	few	CASTTEGEKLFF
TRBJ2-7	TRBV18	-	CASSPIWGSAYEQYF
TRBJ1-5	TRBV29-1	few	CSVSAGGNQPQHF
TRBJ1-5	TRBV24-1	-	CATSEATGFNQPQHF
TRBJ2-7	TRBV28	-	CASSPSGTRNYEQYF
TRBJ1-5	TRBV5-1	-	CASSLDSLSNQPQHF
TRBJ1-6	TRBV5-1	-	CASSLEGVQSSYNSPLHF
TRBJ1-2	TRBV5-1	-	CASSLVQGNYGYTF
TRBJ1-2	TRBV13	once	CASSNDRPYGYTF
TRBJ1-1	TRBV5-5	few	CASSFTPNTEAFF
TRBJ1-4	TRBV9	-	CASSGGRVGEKLFF
TRBJ2-3	TRBV21-1	-	CARIPPRSARGDTQYF
TRBJ2-1	TRBV5-5	-	CASSLGLATNEQFF
TRBJ2-3	TRBV29-1	-	CSVESSGLSDTQYF
TRBJ2-2	TRBV10-3	-	CAISEAAVPTGELFF
TRBJ1-1	TRBV5-1	-	CASSQVMGTEAFF
TRBJ1-3	TRBV19	-	CASRGSPSGNTIYF
TRBJ1-2	TRBV24-1	-	CATSDRDYGYTF
TRBJ2-3	TRBV3-1/TRBV3-2	-	CASSQGFRDRLTDTQYF
TRBJ2-5	TRBV4-1	-	CASSKGLAAQETQYF
TRBJ1-4	TRBV30	-	CAWSVHGPGGEKLFF
TRBJ1-5	TRBV7-2	-	CASSGQHSNQPQHF
TRBJ2-5	TRBV5-1	-	CASSLTSRETQYF
TRBJ2-6	TRBV2	-	CASSEWGGTGANVLTF
TRBJ2-7	TRBV15	-	CATSRDLGTGTGEQYF